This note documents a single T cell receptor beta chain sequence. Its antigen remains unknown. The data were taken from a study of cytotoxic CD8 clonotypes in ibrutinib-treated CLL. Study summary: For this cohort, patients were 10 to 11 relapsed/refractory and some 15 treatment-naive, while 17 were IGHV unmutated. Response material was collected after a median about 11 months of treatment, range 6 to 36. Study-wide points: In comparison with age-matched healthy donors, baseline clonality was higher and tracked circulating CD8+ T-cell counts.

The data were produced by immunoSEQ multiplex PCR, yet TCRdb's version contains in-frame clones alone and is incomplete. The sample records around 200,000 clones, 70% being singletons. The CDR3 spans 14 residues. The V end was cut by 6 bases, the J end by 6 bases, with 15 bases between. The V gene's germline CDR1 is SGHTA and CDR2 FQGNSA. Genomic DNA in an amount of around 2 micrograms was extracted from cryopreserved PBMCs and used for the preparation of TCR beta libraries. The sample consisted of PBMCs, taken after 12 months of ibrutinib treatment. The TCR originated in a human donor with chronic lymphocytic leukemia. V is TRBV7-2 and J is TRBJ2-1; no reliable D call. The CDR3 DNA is TGTGCCAGCAGTCCCAGAATCTTCAGCAATGAGCAGTTCTTC. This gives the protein CASSPRIFSNEQFF. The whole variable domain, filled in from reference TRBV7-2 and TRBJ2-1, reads GAGVSQSPSNKVTEKGKDVELRCDPISGHTALYWYRQSLGQGLEFLIYFQGNSAPDKSGLPSDRFSAERTGGSVSTLTIQRTQQEDSAVYLCASSPRIFSNEQFFGPGTRLTVL.